What follows are 32 T cell receptor beta chains derived from one specimen sequenced in a study of shared clonotypes between healthy human individuals. Clones were read by immunoSEQ multiplex PCR, and TCRdb kept only the in-frame ones, dropping some. Found here are about 1 million clones, approximately 68% of them singletons; the top ten hold over 1.3%. Sequenced: memory CD4+ T cells sorted from blood. Subset indicated: CD45RA-negative fraction. The receptors derive from a man aged 18 to 29 in good health.

V gene TRBV18 combines with J gene TRBJ2-7; D assignment may be TRBD1 or TRBD2 (5 bases each). The CDR3 has 14 residues. Per germline, CDR1 KGHSH and CDR2 LQKENI. With 3 bases removed from V and 1 base from J, the gap between germline ends came to 10 bases. The CDR3 reads CASSPGATSYEQYF. The CDR3 coding sequence is TGTGCCAGCTCACCCGGGGCTACTTCCTACGAGCAGTACTTC.

The chain employs TRBV5-4 and TRBJ2-3; 15 positions match TRBD2. The CDR3 is made up of 18 amino acids. Germline CDR1 and CDR2: SGHNT and YYREEE (reference sequence). V gave up 4 bases and J gave up 0 bases; unmatched junction bases: 6. The CDR3 nucleotides are TGTGCCAGCAGCACGGGACTAGCGGGAGGCTCTAGCACAGATACGCAGTATTTT. This encodes CASSTGLAGGSSTDTQYF.

DNA for the CDR3: TGTGCCAGCAGTGAATACATTACAGGGGCAGCAGATACGCAGTATTTT. It encodes CASSEYITGAADTQYF. The V and J genes are TRBV25-1 and TRBJ2-3; 7 bases match TRBD1. Germline values: CDR1 MGHDK, CDR2 SYGVNS. V shed 0 bases, J shed 4 bases, and the junction held 7 bases outside the gene matches. CDR3 length: 16 residues.

This chain uses TRBV11-1 with TRBJ2-4; unclear D gene. The germline V and J ends were trimmed by 1 base and 8 bases, with 9 bases remaining between them. The germline V gene encodes CDR1 SGHAT and CDR2 FQDESV (reference sequence). The CDR3 sequence is 13 residues long. The CDR3 spells CASSLEVLDIQYF. The CDR3 region has the DNA TGTGCCAGCAGCTTAGAAGTGCTGGACATTCAGTACTTC.

The V gene is TRBV30, the J gene TRBJ1-6; 7 positions match TRBD1. Germline CDR1 reads GTSNPN; CDR2 reads SVGIG (reference sequence). The CDR3 is made up of 13 amino acids. The CDR3 loop reads CGTGGTYNSPLHF. The CDR3 DNA reads as TGTGGGACAGGCGGTACTTATAATTCACCCCTCCACTTT.

The CDR3, as DNA: TGTGCCTGGAGTGTACTTGACCGTCACTATGGCTACACCTTC. It encodes CAWSVLDRHYGYTF. The V gene is TRBV30, the J gene TRBJ1-2, with D uncertain. The ends were cut back, 0 bases at V and 3 bases at J, with 11 bases in the middle. CDR1 and CDR2 (germline): GTSNPN, SVGIG (reference sequence). CDR3 length: 14 amino acids.

The J gene is TRBJ2-4, the V gene TRBV27; a weak D match, TRBD1 (5 bases). V lost 7 bases and J 7 bases, leaving 14 bases between the germline ends. This CDR3 has 13 amino acids. Germline CDR1 is MNHEY and CDR2 is SMNVEV (reference sequence). DNA for the CDR3: TGTGCCAGCAAACCTATTCAGGGTAACATTCAGTACTTC. This encodes CASKPIQGNIQYF.

This clone was found a few times. This sequence joins TRBV29-1 and TRBJ2-4; the match to TRBD1 covers 10 bases. V shed 7 bases and J 7 bases; nucleotides not matched to a gene: 4. Germline V CDR1 and CDR2: SQVTM, ANQGSEA. This CDR3 has 12 residues. The CDR3 region is CSAGGQGNIQYF. CDR3 DNA sequence: TGCAGCGCCGGGGGACAGGGGAACATTCAGTACTTC.

The chain employs TRBV7-2 and TRBJ1-5, with 8 bases fitting TRBD1. Germline trimming cut 5 bases from V and 7 bases from J; bases unmatched to any gene: 7. The CDR3 runs 14 residues. Germline loops: CDR1 SGHTA, CDR2 FQGNSA. CDR3 nucleotide sequence: TGTGCCAGCAGCCCAGGGGGCGCTGGACAGCCCCAGCATTTT. This codes for CASSPGGAGQPQHF.

J is TRBJ1-1 and V is TRBV6-5; D possibly corresponds to TRBD1 (5 bases). The CDR3 loop spans 13 amino acids. Trimming took 9 bases from V and 1 from J, leaving 12 bases between them. Germline-derived CDR1 and CDR2 are MNHEY and SVGAGI. This chain's CDR3 is CASRRQTNTEAFF. The CDR3 DNA is TGTGCCAGTAGAAGACAGACGAACACTGAAGCTTTCTTT.

This chain uses TRBV5-8 with TRBJ1-2; the D is unclear. The CDR3 length is 14 residues. Germline V gives CDR1 SGHTS, CDR2 YDEGEE. V lost 0 bases, J lost 0 bases, and 6 bases lay in between. The chain's CDR3 is CASSLAGTNYGYTF. The CDR3 DNA is TGTGCCAGCAGCTTGGCCGGGACTAACTATGGCTACACCTTC.

This sequence joins TRBV10-3 and TRBJ2-7; D might be TRBD1 (6 bases). CDR1 is ENHRY and CDR2 is SYGVKD in the germline V gene. The CDR3 has 15 residues. V was cut by 4 bases and J by 2 bases, with 15 bases left in between. The CDR3 spells CAISAAGRGTYEQYF. DNA of the CDR3: TGTGCCATCAGTGCGGCAGGAAGGGGGACCTACGAGCAGTACTTC.

The V and J genes are TRBV19 and TRBJ2-5; tentative D call: TRBD2 (5 bases). Germline V gene lookup returns CDR1 LNHDA and CDR2 SQIVND (reference sequence). The CDR3 loop spans 13 amino acids. With 3 bases removed from V and 5 bases from J, the gap between germline ends came to 10 bases. The CDR3 region is CASSMRVRETQYF. DNA for the CDR3: TGTGCCAGTAGTATGAGGGTGAGGGAGACCCAGTACTTC.

This chain uses TRBV19 with TRBJ1-5; no definite D call. The CDR3 extends over 14 amino acids. With 3 bases removed from V and 1 base from J, the gap between germline ends came to 7 bases. Germline V gene sequence: CDR1 LNHDA, CDR2 SQIVND (reference sequence). The CDR3 here is CASSITVSNQPQHF. As DNA, the CDR3 is TGTGCCAGTAGTATTACAGTGAGCAATCAGCCCCAGCATTTT.

The V and J genes are TRBV19 and TRBJ2-5, with unresolved D. The germline V gene has CDR1 LNHDA and CDR2 SQIVND (reference sequence). V was cut by 1 base and J by 0 bases, with 15 bases left in between. The CDR3 length is 17 residues. CDR3 nucleotides: TGTGCCAGTAGTATAGTGGGATATGGCAGTTACCAAGAGACCCAGTACTTC. It yields the protein CASSIVGYGSYQETQYF.

This chain joins TRBV2 and TRBJ2-3, with D perhaps matching TRBD1 (5 bases). The CDR3 totals 15 residues. V was cut by 7 bases and J by 4 bases, with 18 bases left in between. The germline gives CDR1 SNHLY, CDR2 FYNNEI. The CDR3, as DNA: TGTGCCAGCATCTCTGAGGCAGGGTCCCCAGATACGCAGTATTTT. It is translated as CASISEAGSPDTQYF.

The chain has TRBV4-1 and TRBJ2-5, with D unresolved. Germline loops: CDR1 MGHRA, CDR2 YSYEKL. There are 14 residues in the CDR3. Trimming stripped 1 base from V and 5 bases from J, with 11 bases between. CDR3 region: CASSQVAGVETQYF. In nucleotides, the CDR3 is TGCGCCAGCAGCCAAGTGGCAGGAGTGGAGACCCAGTACTTC.

The V and J genes are TRBV7-9 and TRBJ2-3; D possibly matches TRBD1 or TRBD2 (5 bases each). Germline-derived CDR1 and CDR2 are SEHNR and FQNEAQ (reference sequence). CDR3 size: 19 residues. V was cut by 0 bases and J by 0 bases, with 19 bases left in between. CDR3: CASSLAWGLMGDSTDTQYF. CDR3 DNA sequence: TGTGCCAGCAGCTTAGCGTGGGGTTTGATGGGGGACAGCACAGATACGCAGTATTTT.

The genes are TRBV6-1 and TRBJ2-3; D perhaps matches TRBD1 (5 bases). The CDR3 covers 17 residues. V lost 0 bases, J lost 1 base, and 14 bases lay in between. CDR1 and CDR2 from the germline V gene are MNHNS and SASEGT. Here the CDR3 DNA reads TGTGCCAGCAGTGAAGCGCTGGGGCCTCGGGGCACAGATACGCAGTATTTT. As protein: CASSEALGPRGTDTQYF.

The V gene is TRBV5-4, the J gene TRBJ1-2; D remains ambiguous. CDR1 SGHNT and CDR2 YYREEE come from the germline V gene (reference sequence). Trimming pared 1 base from V and 3 bases from J, leaving 10 bases between. This CDR3 region has 14 residues. DNA of the CDR3: TGTGCCAGCAGCTTGTTCGGCCGGGACTATGGCTACACCTTC. It encodes CASSLFGRDYGYTF.

J is TRBJ2-4 and V is TRBV6-1, with 7 positions matching TRBD2. Germline lookup yields CDR1 MNHNS and CDR2 SASEGT. J was trimmed by 8 bases and V by 4 bases; bases with no gene match: 2. This CDR3 contains 12 residues. The CDR3 region is CASSGEGHIQYF. As DNA, the CDR3 is TGTGCCAGCAGTGGGGAGGGTCACATTCAGTACTTC.

The chain has TRBV30 and TRBJ2-3; possibly TRBD2 for D (5 bases). CDR1 and CDR2 (germline): GTSNPN, SVGIG (reference sequence). Trimming removed 3 bases from V and 2 bases from J, with 12 bases in between. The CDR3 is 14 residues long. As DNA, the CDR3 is TGTGCCTGGAGCCCGGGAACCCACACAGATACGCAGTATTTT. Translation: CAWSPGTHTDTQYF.

This clone appeared a few times. The chain joins TRBV14 to TRBJ1-2; TRBD1 is a possible D gene (5 bases). The CDR3 loop spans 14 amino acids. Germline lookup yields CDR1 SGHDN and CDR2 FVKESK. Trimming left V 0 bases short and J 4 bases short, with 9 bases between. DNA for the CDR3: TGTGCCAGCAGCCAAGATGGGGGGATCTATGGCTACACCTTC. This translates into CASSQDGGIYGYTF.

This clone was detected only a few times. The chain employs TRBV2 and TRBJ1-5; D gene ambiguous. Germline lookup yields CDR1 SNHLY and CDR2 FYNNEI. Trimming took 7 bases from V and 5 from J, leaving 12 bases between them. There are 13 residues in the CDR3. The chain's CDR3 is CASNWAIDQPQHF. CDR3 sequence (DNA): TGTGCCAGCAACTGGGCAATAGATCAGCCCCAGCATTTT.

On this clone itself: This sample includes further DNA sequences coding for the same CDR3. The chain couples TRBV18 to TRBJ1-4; D remains ambiguous. With 1 base removed from V and 3 bases from J, the gap between germline ends came to 6 bases. Germline CDR1 and CDR2: KGHSH and LQKENI. This CDR3 region has 14 residues. The chain's CDR3 is CASSPQPSNEKLFF. In DNA form, the CDR3 reads TGTGCCAGCTCACCACAGCCTTCTAATGAAAAACTGTTTTTT.

This clone was recorded a few times. The gene calls are TRBV28 and TRBJ1-5, with TRBD1 matching 9 bases. CDR1 MDHEN and CDR2 SYDVKM come from the germline V gene. The CDR3 runs 17 residues. V shed 6 bases, J shed 0 bases, and the junction held 9 bases outside the gene matches. CDR3 protein: CASRPGQGQDSNQPQHF. The CDR3 coding sequence is TGTGCCAGCAGGCCTGGACAGGGGCAAGATAGCAATCAGCCCCAGCATTTT.

The chain links TRBV4-2 to TRBJ2-1, with D possibly matching TRBD2 (5 bases). The length of the CDR3 is 17 residues. V lost 0 bases and J lost 4, with 16 bases in between. Per the germline V gene, CDR1 is LGHNA and CDR2 is YNFKEQ. The CDR3 is CASSQDLTTPVYNEQFF. As DNA, the CDR3 is TGTGCCAGCAGCCAAGATTTGACTACCCCAGTTTACAATGAGCAGTTCTTC.

The chain is built from TRBV25-1 and TRBJ2-3; D unclear. The ends were cut back, 6 bases at V and 6 bases at J, with 13 bases in the middle. Germline V gene sequence: CDR1 MGHDK, CDR2 SYGVNS. The CDR3 loop spans 13 amino acids. This CDR3 reads CASSKNFIDTQYF. The CDR3 DNA reads as TGTGCCAGCAGCAAAAATTTCATCGATACGCAGTATTTT.

The V and J genes are TRBV6-1 and TRBJ1-5; D not certain. Trimming cost V 2 bases and J 6 bases, with 5 bases left between them. Germline V gene lookup returns CDR1 MNHNS and CDR2 SASEGT. The CDR3 loop spans 12 amino acids. The CDR3 nucleotides read TGTGCCAGCAGTGAACCGGTTCAGCCCCAGCATTTT. It is translated as CASSEPVQPQHF.

The rearrangement joins TRBV10-3 to TRBJ2-3; 11 nucleotides match TRBD2. The V gene end was trimmed by 3 bases and the J gene end by 4 bases; junction bases not matched to a gene: 6. This CDR3 spans 16 amino acids. Germline CDR1 and CDR2: ENHRY and SYGVKD. This chain's CDR3 is CAISDRSGGAPDTQYF. The CDR3 region has the DNA TGTGCCATCAGTGACCGTAGCGGGGGGGCCCCAGATACGCAGTATTTT.

This clone was seen a few times. The chain is built from TRBV11-1 and TRBJ2-3; D gene uncertain. The CDR3 runs 16 residues. Looked up from germline, CDR1 is SGHAT and CDR2 is FQDESV (reference sequence). Trimming shortened V by 1 base and J by 2 bases, and 13 bases separated the two germline ends. The CDR3: CASSLVGGAPTDTQYF. CDR3 DNA sequence: TGTGCCAGCAGCTTAGTGGGTGGCGCACCCACAGATACGCAGTATTTT.

This chain connects TRBV9 to TRBJ2-3; D unresolved. With 0 bases removed from V and 0 bases from J, the gap between germline ends came to 8 bases. Germline lookup yields CDR1 SGDLS and CDR2 YYNGEE. CDR3 length: 15 amino acids. In nucleotides, the CDR3 is TGTGCCAGCAGCGTAGGACTCGGTAGCACAGATACGCAGTATTTT. This gives the protein CASSVGLGSTDTQYF. Using reference TRBV9 and TRBJ2-3 for the parts outside the CDR3, the full variable domain is DSGVTQTPKHLITATGQRVTLRCSPRSGDLSVYWYQQSLDQGLQFLIQYYNGEERAKGNILERFSAQQFPDLHSELNLSSLELGDSALYFCASSVGLGSTDTQYFGPGTRLTVL.